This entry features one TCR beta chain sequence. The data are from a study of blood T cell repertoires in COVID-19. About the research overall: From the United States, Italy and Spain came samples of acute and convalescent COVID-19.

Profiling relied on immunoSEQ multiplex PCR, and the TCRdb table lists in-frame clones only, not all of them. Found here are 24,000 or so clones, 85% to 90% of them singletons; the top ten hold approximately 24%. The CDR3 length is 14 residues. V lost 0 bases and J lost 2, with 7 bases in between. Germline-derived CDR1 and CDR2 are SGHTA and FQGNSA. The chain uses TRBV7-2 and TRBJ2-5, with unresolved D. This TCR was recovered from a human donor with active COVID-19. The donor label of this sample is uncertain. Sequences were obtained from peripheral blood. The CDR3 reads CASSLAHRQETQYF. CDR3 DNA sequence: TGTGCCAGCAGCTTAGCGCACAGACAAGAGACCCAGTACTTC.